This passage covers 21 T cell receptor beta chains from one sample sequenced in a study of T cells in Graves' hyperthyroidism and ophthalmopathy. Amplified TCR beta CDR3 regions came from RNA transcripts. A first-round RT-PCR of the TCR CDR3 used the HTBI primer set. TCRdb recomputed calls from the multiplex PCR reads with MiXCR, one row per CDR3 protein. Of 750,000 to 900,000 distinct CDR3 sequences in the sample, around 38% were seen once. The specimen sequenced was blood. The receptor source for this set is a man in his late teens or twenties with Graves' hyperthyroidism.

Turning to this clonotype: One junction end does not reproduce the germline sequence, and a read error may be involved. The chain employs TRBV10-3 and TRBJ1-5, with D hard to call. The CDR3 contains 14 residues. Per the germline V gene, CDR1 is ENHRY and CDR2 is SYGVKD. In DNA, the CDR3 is TGCGCCATCAGTGCTACAGACCAGAGGCAGCCCCAGCATTTT. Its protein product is CAISATDQRQPQHF.

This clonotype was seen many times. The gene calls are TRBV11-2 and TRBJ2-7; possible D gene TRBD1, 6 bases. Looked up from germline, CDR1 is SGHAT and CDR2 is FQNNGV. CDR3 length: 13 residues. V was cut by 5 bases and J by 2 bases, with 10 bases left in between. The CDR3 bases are TGTGCCAGCAGCCCGGGACACCCCTACGAGCAGTACTTC. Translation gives CASSPGHPYEQYF. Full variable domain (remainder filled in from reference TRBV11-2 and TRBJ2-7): EAGVAQSPRYKIIEKRQSVAFWCNPISGHATLYWYQQILGQGPKLLIQFQNNGVVDDSQLPKDRFSAERLKGVDSTLKIQPAKLEDSAVYLCASSPGHPYEQYFGPGTRLTVT.

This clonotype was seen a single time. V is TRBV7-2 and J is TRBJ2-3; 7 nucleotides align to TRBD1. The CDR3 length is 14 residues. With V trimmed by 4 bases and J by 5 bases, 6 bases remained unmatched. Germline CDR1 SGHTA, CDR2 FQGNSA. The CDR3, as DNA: TGTGCCAGCAGCTCGCAGGGGGAACAAGATACGCAGTATTTT. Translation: CASSSQGEQDTQYF.

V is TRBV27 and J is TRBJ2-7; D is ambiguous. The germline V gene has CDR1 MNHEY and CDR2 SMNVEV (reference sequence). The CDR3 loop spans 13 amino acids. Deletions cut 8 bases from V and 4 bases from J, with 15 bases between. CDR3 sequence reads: CASVSPVPYEQYF. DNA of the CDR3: TGTGCCAGCGTATCCCCCGTCCCGTACGAGCAGTACTTC.

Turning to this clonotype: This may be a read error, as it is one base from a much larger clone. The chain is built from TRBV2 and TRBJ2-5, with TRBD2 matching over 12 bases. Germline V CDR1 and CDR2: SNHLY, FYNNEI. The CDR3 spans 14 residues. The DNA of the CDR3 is TGTGCCAGCAGCCGACTAGCGGGAGAAGAGATCCAGTACTTC. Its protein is CASSRLAGEEIQYF. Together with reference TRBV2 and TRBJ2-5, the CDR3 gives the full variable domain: EPEVTQTPSHQVTQMGQEVILRCVPISNHLYFYWYRQILGQKVEFLVSFYNNEISEKSEIFDDQFSVERPDGSNFTLKIRSTKLEDSAMYFCASSRLAGEEIQYFGPGTRLLVL.

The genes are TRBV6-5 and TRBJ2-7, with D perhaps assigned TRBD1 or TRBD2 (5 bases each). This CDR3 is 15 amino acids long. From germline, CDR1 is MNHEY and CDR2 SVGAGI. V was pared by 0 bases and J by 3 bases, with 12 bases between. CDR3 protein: CASSYSWGGHYEQYF. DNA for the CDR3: TGTGCCAGCAGTTACTCTTGGGGCGGGCACTACGAGCAGTACTTC.

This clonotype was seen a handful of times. The CDR3 coding sequence is TGTGCCAGCAGCTTCCTTAGCGGGACGAACACCGGGGAGCTGTTTTTT. Its protein is CASSFLSGTNTGELFF. The V call is TRBV7-9, the J call TRBJ2-2; 8 bases fit TRBD2. Germline CDR1 and CDR2: SEHNR and FQNEAQ (reference sequence). The CDR3 totals 16 residues. V dropped 3 bases and J dropped 0; count of bases not matched to a gene: 3.

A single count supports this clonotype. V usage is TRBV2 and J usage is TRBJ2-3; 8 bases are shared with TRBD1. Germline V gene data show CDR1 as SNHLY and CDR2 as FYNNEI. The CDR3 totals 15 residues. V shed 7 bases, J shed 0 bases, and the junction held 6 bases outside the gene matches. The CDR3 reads CASNQGASSTDTQYF. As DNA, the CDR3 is TGTGCCAGCAACCAGGGGGCATCTAGCACAGATACGCAGTATTTT.

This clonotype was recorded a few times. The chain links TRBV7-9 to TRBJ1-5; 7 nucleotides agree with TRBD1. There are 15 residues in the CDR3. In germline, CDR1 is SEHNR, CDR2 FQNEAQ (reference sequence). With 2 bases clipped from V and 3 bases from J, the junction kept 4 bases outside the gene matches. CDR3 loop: CASSLSGGHNQPQHF. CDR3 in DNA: TGTGCCAGCAGCTTATCAGGGGGGCACAATCAGCCCCAGCATTTT.

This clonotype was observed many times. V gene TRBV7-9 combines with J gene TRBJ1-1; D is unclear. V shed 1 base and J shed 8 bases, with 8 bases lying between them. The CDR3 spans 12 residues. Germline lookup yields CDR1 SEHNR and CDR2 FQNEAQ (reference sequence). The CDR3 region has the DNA TGTGCCAGCAGCTTAGTAGGCCCAGAAGCTTTCTTT. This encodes CASSLVGPEAFF.

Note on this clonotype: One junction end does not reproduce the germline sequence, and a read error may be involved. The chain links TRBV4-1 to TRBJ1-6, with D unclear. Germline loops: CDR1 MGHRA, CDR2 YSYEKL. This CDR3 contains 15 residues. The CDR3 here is CASSQGGLRDSPLHF. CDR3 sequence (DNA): TGTGCCAGCAGCCAAGGCGGGCTTCGTGATTCACCCCTCCACTTT.

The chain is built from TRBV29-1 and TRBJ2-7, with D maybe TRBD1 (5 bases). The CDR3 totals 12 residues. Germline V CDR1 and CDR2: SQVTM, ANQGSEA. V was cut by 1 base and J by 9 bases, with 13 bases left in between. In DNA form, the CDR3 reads TGCAGCGTTGAAGGGGGCGAGGATACGCAGTACTTC. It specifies CSVEGGEDTQYF.

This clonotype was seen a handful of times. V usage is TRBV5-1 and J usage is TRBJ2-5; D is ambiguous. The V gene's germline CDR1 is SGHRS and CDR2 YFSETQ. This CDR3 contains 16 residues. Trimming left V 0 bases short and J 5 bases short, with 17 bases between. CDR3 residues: CASSLASLPPEETQYF. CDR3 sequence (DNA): TGCGCCAGCAGCTTGGCCAGTCTTCCCCCGGAGGAGACCCAGTACTTC.

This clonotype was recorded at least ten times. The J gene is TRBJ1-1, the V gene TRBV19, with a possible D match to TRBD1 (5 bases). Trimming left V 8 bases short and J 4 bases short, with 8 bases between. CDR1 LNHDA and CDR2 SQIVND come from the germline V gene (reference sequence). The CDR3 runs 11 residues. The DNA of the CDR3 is TGTGCCAGTTCGACAGTCACTGAAGCTTTCTTT. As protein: CASSTVTEAFF.

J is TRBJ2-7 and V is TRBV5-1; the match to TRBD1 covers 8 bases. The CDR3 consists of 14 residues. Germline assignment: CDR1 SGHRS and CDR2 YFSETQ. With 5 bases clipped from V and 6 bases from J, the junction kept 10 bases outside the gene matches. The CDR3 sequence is CASSPGTGLLEQYF. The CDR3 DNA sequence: TGCGCCAGCAGTCCCGGGACAGGACTTCTCGAGCAGTACTTC.

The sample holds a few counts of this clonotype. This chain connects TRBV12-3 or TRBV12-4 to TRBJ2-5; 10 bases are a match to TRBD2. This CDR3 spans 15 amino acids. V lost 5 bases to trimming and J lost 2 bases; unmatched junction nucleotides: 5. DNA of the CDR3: TGTGCCAGCAGTCGCGGGACTAGCGATCAAGAGACCCAGTACTTC. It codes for CASSRGTSDQETQYF.

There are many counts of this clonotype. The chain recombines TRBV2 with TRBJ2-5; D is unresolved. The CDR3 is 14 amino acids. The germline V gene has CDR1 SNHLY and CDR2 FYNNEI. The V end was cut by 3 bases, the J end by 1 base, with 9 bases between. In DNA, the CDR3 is TGTGCCAGCAGTGACGCCCTTTCCCAAGAGACCCAGTACTTC. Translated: CASSDALSQETQYF.

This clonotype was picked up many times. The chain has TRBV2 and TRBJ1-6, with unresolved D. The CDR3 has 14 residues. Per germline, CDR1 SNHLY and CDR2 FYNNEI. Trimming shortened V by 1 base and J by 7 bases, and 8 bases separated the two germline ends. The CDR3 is CASSEGRRNSPLHF. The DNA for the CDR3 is TGTGCCAGCAGTGAAGGTAGGAGGAATTCACCCCTCCACTTT.

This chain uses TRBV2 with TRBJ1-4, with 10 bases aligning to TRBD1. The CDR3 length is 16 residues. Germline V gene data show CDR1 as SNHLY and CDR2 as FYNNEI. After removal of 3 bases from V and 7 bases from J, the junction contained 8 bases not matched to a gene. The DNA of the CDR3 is TGTGCCAGCAGTGAGGTCCCCGGGACAGGGGTTGAAAAACTGTTTTTT. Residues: CASSEVPGTGVEKLFF.

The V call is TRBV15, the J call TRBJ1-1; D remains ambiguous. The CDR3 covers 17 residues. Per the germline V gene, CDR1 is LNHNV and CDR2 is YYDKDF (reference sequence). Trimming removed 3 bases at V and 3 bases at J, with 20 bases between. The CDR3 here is CATSSQVRTPGDTEAFF. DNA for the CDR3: TGTGCCACCAGCAGCCAAGTACGTACACCTGGGGACACTGAAGCTTTCTTT.

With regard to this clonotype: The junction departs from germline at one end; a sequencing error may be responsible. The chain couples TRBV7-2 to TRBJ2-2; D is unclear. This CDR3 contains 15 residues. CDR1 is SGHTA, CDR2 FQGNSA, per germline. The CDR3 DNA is TGCGCCAGCAGCCAACAGTCCCGGGACACCGGGGAGCTGTTTTTT. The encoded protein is CASSQQSRDTGELFF.